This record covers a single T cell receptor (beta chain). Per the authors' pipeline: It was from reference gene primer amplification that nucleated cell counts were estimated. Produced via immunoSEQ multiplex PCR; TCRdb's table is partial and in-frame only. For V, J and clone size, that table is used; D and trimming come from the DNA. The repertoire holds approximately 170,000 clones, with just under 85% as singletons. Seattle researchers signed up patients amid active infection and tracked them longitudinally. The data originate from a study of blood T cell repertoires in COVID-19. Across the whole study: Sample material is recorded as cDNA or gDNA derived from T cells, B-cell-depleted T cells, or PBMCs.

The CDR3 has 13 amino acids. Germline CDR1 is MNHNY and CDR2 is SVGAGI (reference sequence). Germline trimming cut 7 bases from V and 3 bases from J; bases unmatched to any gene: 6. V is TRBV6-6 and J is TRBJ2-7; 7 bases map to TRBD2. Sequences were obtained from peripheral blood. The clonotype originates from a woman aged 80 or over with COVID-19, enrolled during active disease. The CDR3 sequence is CASKTGRGYEQYF. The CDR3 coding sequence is TGTGCCAGCAAAACGGGGAGGGGCTACGAGCAGTACTTC.